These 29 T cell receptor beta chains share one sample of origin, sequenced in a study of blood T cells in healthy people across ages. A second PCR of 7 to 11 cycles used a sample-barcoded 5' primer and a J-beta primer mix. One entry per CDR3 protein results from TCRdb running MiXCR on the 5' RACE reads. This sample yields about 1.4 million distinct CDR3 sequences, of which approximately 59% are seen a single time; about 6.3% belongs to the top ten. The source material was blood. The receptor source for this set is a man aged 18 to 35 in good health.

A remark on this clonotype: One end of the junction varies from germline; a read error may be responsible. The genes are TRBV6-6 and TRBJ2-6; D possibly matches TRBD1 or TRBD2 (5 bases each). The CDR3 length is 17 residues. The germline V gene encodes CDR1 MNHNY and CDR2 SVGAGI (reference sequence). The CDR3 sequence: CASSYPKQGPGANALTF. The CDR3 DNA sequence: TGTGCCAGCAGTTACCCGAAGCAGGGACCCGGGGCCAACGCCCTGACTTTC.

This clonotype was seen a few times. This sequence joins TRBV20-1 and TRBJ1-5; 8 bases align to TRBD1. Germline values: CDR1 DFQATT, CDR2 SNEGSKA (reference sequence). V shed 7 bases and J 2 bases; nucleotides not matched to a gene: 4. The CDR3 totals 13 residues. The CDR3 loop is CSVSGQGNQPQHF. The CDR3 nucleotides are TGCAGTGTATCGGGACAGGGCAATCAGCCCCAGCATTTT.

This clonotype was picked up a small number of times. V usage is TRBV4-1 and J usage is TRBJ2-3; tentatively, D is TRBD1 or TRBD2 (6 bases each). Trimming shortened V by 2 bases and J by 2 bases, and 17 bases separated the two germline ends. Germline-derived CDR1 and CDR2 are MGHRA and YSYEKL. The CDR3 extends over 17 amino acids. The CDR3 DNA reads TGCGCCAGCAGCCAATTTCCCCGGGGGCCCTACACAGATACGCAGTATTTT. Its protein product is CASSQFPRGPYTDTQYF.

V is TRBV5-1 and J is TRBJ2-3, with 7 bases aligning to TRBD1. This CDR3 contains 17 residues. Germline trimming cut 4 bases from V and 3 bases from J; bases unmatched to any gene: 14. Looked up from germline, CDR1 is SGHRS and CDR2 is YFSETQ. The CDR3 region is CASSEVPRQGATDTQYF. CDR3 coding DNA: TGCGCCAGCAGCGAAGTCCCCCGACAGGGAGCAACAGATACGCAGTATTTT.

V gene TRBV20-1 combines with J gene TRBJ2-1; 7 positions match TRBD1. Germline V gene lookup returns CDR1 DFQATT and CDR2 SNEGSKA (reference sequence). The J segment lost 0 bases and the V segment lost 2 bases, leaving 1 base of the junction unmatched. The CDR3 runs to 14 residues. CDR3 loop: CSARTGDSYNEQFF. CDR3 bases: TGCAGTGCTAGAACAGGGGACTCCTACAATGAGCAGTTCTTC.

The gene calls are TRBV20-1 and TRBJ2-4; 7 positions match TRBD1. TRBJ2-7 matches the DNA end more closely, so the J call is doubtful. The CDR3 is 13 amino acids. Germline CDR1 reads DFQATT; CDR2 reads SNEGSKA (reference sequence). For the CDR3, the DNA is TGCAGTGCTAGCCGGGACAGCCTCTACGAGCAGTACTTC. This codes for CSASRDSLYEQYF.

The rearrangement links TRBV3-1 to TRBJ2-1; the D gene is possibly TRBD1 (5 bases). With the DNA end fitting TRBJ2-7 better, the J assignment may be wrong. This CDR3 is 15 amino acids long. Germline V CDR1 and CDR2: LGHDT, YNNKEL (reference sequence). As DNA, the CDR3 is TGTGCCAGCAGCCCTTCAGACAGTCAATACAATGAGCAGTACTTC. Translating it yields CASSPSDSQYNEQYF.

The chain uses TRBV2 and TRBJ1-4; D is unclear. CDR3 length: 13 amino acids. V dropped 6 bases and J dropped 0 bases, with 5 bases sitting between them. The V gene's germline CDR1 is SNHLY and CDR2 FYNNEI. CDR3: CASRPATNEKLFF. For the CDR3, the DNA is TGTGCCAGCAGGCCCGCAACTAATGAAAAACTGTTTTTT.

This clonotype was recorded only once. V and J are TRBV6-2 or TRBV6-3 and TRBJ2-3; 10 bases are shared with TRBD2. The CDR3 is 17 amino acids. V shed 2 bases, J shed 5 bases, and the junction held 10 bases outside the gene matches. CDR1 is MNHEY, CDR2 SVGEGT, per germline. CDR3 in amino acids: CASSYPQLAGIIDTQYF. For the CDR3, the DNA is TGTGCCAGCAGTTACCCTCAACTAGCGGGGATTATAGATACGCAGTATTTT.

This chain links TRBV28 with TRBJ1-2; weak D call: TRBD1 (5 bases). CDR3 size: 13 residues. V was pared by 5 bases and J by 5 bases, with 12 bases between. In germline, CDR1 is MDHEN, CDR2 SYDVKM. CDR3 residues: CASSLRQRYGYTF. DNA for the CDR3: TGTGCCAGCAGTCTTAGACAGCGATATGGCTACACCTTC.

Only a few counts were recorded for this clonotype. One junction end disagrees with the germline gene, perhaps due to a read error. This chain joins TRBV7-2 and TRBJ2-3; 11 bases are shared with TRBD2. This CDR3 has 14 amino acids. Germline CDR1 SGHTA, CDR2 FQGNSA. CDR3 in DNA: TGTGCCAGCAGATTAGCGGGGGGGATGGATACGCAGTATTTT. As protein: CASRLAGGMDTQYF.

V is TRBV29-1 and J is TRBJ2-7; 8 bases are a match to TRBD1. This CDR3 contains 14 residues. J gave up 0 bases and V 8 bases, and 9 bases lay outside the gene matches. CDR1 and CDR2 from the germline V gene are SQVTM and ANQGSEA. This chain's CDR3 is CSPGDRGFSYEQYF. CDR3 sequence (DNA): TGCAGCCCCGGAGACAGGGGATTCTCCTACGAGCAGTACTTC.

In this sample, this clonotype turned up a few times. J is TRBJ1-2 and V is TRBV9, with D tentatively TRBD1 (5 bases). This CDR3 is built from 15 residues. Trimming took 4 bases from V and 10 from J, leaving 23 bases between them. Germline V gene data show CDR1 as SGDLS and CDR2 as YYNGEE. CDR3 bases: TGTGCCAGCAGCCCTAGAGGGGAGGGATTCCCCATCTACACCTTC. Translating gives CASSPRGEGFPIYTF.

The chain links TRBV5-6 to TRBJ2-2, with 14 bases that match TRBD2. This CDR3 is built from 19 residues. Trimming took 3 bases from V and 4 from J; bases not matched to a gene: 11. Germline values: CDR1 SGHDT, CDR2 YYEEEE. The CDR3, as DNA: TGTGCCAGCAGCTCTCTAGAGGGACTAGCGGGAGTCGGCACCGGGGAGCTGTTTTTT. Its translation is CASSSLEGLAGVGTGELFF.

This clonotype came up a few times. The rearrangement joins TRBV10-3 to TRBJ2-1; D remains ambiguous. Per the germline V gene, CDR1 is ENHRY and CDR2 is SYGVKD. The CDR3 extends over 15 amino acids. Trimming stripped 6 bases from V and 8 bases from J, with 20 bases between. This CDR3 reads CAISAAKGLRYEQFF. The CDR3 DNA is TGTGCCATCAGCGCCGCAAAGGGTCTAAGGTATGAGCAGTTCTTC.

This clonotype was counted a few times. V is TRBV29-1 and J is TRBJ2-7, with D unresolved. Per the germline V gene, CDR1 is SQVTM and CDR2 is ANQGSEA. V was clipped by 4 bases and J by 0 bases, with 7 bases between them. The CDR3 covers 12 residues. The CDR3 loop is CSVVLSSYEQYF. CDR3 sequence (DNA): TGCAGCGTTGTGCTAAGCTCCTACGAGCAGTACTTC.

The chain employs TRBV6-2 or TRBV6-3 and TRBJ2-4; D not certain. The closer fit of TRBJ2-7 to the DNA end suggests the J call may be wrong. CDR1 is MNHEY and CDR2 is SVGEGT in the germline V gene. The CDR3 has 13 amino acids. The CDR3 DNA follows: TGTGCCAGCAGGAGAGGAAACTTTTACGAGCAGTACTTC. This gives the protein CASRRGNFYEQYF.

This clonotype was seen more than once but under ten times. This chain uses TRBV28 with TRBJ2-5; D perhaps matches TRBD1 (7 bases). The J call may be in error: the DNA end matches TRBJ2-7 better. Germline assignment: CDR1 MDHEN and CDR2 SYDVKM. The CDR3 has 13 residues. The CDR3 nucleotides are TGTGCCAGCAGTAATCAGGGGGGCAACGAGCAGTACTTC. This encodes CASSNQGGNEQYF.

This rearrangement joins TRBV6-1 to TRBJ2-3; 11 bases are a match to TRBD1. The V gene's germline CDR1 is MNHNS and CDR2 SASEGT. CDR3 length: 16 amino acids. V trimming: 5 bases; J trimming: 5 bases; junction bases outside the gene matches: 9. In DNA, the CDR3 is TGTGCCAGCAGTAAGCCGGGACAGGGGGTTGGAGATACGCAGTATTTT. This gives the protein CASSKPGQGVGDTQYF.

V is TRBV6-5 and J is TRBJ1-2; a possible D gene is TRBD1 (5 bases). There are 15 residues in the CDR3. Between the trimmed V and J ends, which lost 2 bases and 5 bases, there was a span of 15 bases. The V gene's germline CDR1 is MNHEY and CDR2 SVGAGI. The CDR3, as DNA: TGTGCCAGCAGTTACGATCGGGCAAGGGGATATGGCTACACCTTC. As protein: CASSYDRARGYGYTF.

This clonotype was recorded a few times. CDR3 in DNA: TGCGCCAGCAGTAAGACAGATTACAATCAGCCCCAGCATTTT. Amino acids: CASSKTDYNQPQHF. The chain uses TRBV4-1 and TRBJ1-5, with a weak D call TRBD1 (5 bases). The CDR3 has 14 amino acids. Trimming removed 6 bases from V and 3 bases from J, with 12 bases in between. Germline CDR1 reads MGHRA; CDR2 reads YSYEKL.

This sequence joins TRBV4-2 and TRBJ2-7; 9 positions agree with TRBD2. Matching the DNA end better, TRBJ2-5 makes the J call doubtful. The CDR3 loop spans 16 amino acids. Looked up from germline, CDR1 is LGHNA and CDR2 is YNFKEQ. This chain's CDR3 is CASSQDPAGGPETQYF. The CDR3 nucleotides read TGTGCCAGCAGCCAAGATCCTGCGGGGGGGCCGGAGACCCAGTACTTC.

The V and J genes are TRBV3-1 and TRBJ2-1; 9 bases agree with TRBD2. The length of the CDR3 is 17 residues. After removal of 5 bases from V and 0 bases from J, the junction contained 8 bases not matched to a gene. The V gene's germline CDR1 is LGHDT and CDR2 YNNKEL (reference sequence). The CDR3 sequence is CASSTPGLAFSYNEQFF. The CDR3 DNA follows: TGTGCCAGCAGCACCCCGGGACTAGCTTTCTCCTACAATGAGCAGTTCTTC.

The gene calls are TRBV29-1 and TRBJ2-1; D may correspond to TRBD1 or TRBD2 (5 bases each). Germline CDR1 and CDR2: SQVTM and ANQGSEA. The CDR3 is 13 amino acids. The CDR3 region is CRVDDGATSEQFF. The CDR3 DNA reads TGCAGAGTGGACGACGGGGCGACGAGTGAGCAGTTCTTC.

CDR3 region: CASSFNGGPSYNEQFF. CDR3 bases: TGTGCCAGCAGCTTTAATGGGGGGCCGTCCTACAATGAGCAGTTCTTC. This chain connects TRBV7-6 to TRBJ2-1, with D perhaps given as TRBD1 or TRBD2 (6 bases each). This CDR3 spans 16 amino acids. Germline CDR1 is SGHVS and CDR2 is FNYEAQ. Deletions cut 3 bases from V and 1 base from J, with 13 bases between.

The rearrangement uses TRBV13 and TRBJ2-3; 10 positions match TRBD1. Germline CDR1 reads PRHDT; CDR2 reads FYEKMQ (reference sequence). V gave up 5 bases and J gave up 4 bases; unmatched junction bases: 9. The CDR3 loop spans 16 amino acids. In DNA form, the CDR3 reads TGTGCCAGCAGCACTCGGGACAGGGGAAAGGCAGATACGCAGTATTTT. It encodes CASSTRDRGKADTQYF.

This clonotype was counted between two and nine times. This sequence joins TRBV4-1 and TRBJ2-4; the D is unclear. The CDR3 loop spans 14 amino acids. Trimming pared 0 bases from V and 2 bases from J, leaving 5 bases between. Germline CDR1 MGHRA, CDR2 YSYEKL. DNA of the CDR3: TGCGCCAGCAGCCAAGATGGGACCAAAAACATTCAGTACTTC. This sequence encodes CASSQDGTKNIQYF.

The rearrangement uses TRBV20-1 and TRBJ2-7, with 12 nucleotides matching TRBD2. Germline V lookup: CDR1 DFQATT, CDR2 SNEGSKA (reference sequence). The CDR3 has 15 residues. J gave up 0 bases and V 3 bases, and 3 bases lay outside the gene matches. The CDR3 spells CSASRTSGDSYEQYF. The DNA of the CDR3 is TGCAGTGCTAGCAGGACTAGCGGGGACTCCTACGAGCAGTACTTC.

The CDR3 nucleotides are TGCAGTGCTAGAGATCGCCAGGGGGAGGGGGATGAGCAGTTCTTC. It yields the protein CSARDRQGEGDEQFF. V gene TRBV20-1 combines with J gene TRBJ2-1, with D perhaps being TRBD1 or TRBD2 (7 bases each). CDR3 length: 15 residues. CDR1 and CDR2 from the germline V gene are DFQATT and SNEGSKA (reference sequence). The V and J ends lost 0 bases and 8 bases respectively, with 17 bases between them.